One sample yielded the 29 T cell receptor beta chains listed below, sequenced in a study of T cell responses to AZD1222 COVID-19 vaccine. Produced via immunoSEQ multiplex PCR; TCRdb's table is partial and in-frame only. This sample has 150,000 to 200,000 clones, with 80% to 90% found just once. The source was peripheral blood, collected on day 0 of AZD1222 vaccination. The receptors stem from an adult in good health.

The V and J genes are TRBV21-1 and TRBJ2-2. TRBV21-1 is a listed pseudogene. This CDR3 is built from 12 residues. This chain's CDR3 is CATPGNTGELFF. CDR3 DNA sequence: TGTGCCACCCCCGGAAACACCGGGGAGCTGTTTTTT.

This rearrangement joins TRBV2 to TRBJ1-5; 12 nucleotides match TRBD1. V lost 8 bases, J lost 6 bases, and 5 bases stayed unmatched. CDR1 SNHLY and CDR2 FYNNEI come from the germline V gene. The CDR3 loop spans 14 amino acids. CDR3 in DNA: TGTGCCAGCCGGGGACAGGGGGCGATTCAGCCCCAGCATTTT. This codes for CASRGQGAIQPQHF.

The CDR3 DNA is TGTGCCAGCAGCCCCCGGGACAGCCCTATCCTATCCTACGAGCAGTACTTC. Residues: CASSPRDSPILSYEQYF. The rearrangement links TRBV7-6 to TRBJ2-7, with 7 nucleotides matching TRBD1. CDR3 length: 17 amino acids. Trimming removed 5 bases from V and 1 base from J; junction bases left unmatched: 14. From germline, CDR1 is SGHVS and CDR2 FNYEAQ.

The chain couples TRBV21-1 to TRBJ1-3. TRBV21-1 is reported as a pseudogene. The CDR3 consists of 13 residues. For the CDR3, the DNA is TGTGCCTGGGGGGACTTTTCTGGAAACACCATATATTTT. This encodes CAWGDFSGNTIYF.

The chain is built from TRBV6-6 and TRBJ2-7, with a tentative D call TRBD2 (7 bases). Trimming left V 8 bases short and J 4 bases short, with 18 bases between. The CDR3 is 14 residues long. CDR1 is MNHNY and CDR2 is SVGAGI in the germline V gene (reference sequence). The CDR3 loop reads CASRGAGSLYEQYF. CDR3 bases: TGTGCCAGCCGGGGGGCAGGGTCCCTGTACGAGCAGTACTTC.

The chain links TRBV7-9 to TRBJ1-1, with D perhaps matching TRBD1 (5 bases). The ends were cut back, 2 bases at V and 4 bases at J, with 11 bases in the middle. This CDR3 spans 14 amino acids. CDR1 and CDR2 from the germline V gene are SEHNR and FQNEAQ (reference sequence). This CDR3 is CASSLSRGITEAFF. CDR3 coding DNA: TGTGCCAGCAGCTTAAGTCGGGGGATCACTGAAGCTTTCTTT.

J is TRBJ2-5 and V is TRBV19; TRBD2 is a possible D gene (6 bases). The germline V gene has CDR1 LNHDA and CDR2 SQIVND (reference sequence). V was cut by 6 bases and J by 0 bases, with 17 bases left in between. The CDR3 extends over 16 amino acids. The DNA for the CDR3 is TGTGCCAGTAGCCCAAGGGGCGGGGCGTACCAAGAGACCCAGTACTTC. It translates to CASSPRGGAYQETQYF.

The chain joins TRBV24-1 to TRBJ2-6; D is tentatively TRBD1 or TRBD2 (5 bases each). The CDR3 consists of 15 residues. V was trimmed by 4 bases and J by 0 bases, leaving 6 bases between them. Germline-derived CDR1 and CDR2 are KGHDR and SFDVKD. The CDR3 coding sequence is TGTGCCACCAGTGACGGGGCCTCTGGGGCCAACGTCCTGACTTTC. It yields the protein CATSDGASGANVLTF.

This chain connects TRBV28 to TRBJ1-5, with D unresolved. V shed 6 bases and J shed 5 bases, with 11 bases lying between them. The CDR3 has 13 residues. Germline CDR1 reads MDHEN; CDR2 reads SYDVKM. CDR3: CASSPFGDQPQHF. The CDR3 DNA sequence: TGTGCCAGCAGCCCCTTCGGGGATCAGCCCCAGCATTTT.

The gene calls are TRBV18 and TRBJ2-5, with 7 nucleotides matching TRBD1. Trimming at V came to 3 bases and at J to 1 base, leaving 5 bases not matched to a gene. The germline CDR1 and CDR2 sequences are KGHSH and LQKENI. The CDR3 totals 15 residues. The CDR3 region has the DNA TGTGCCAGCTCACCCGGGACAGCGATCCAAGAGACCCAGTACTTC. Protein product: CASSPGTAIQETQYF.

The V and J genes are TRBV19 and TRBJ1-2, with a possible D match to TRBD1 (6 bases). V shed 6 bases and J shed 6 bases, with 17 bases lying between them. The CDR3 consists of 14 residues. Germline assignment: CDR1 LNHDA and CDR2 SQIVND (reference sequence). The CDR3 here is CASSPLGTSDGYTF. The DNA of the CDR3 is TGTGCCAGTAGCCCCCTCGGGACATCAGATGGCTACACCTTC.

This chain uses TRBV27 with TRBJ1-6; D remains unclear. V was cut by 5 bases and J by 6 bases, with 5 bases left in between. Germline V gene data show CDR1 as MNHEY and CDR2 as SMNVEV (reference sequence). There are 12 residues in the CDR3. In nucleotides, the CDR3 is TGTGCCAGCAGTGTACTTAATTCACCCCTCCACTTT. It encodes CASSVLNSPLHF.

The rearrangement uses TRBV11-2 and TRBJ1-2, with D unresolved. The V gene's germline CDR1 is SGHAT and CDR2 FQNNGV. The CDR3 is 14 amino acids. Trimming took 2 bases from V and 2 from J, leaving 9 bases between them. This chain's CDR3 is CASSLNPVNYGYTF. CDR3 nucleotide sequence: TGTGCCAGCAGCTTAAATCCGGTAAACTATGGCTACACCTTC.

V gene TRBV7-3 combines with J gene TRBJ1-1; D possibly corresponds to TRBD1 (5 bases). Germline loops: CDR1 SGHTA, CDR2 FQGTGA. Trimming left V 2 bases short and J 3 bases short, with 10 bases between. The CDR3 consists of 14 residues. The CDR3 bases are TGTGCCAGCAGCTTACGGGACCGGGACACTGAAGCTTTCTTT. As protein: CASSLRDRDTEAFF. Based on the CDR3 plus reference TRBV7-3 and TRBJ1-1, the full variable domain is GAGVSQTPSNKVTEKGKYVELRCDPISGHTALYWYRQSLGQGPEFLIYFQGTGAADDSGLPNDRFFAVRPEGSVSTLKIQRTERGDSAVYLCASSLRDRDTEAFFGQGTRLTVV.

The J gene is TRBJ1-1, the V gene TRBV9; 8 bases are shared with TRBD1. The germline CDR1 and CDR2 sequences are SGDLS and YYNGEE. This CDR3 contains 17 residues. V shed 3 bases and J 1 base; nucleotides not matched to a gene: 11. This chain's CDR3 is CASSAGWTGISNTEAFF. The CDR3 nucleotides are TGTGCCAGCAGCGCGGGGTGGACAGGGATTTCGAACACTGAAGCTTTCTTT. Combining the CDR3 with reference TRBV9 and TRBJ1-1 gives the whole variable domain DSGVTQTPKHLITATGQRVTLRCSPRSGDLSVYWYQQSLDQGLQFLIQYYNGEERAKGNILERFSAQQFPDLHSELNLSSLELGDSALYFCASSAGWTGISNTEAFFGQGTRLTVV.

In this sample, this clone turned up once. CDR3 nucleotides: TGTGCCAGCGTGTCGGCCGGGAGGAACTATGGCTACACCTTC. Translated: CASVSAGRNYGYTF. This chain uses TRBV25-1 with TRBJ1-2; D unclear. CDR1 MGHDK and CDR2 SYGVNS come from the germline V gene. V shed 8 bases and J shed 2 bases, with 15 bases lying between them. The CDR3 loop spans 14 amino acids.

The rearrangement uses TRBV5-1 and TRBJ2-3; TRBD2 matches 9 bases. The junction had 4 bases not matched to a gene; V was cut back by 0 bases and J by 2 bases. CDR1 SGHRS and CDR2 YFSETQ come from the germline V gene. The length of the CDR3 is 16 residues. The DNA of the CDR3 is TGCGCCAGCAGCTTGGACCGCGGGAGGGCCACAGATACGCAGTATTTT. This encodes CASSLDRGRATDTQYF.

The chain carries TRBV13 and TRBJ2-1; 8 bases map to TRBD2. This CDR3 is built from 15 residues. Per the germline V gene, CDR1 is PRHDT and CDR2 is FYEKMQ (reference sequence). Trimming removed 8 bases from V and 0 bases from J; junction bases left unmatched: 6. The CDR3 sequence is CASGSGRPSYNEQFF. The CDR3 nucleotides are TGTGCCAGCGGAAGCGGGAGACCCTCCTACAATGAGCAGTTCTTC.

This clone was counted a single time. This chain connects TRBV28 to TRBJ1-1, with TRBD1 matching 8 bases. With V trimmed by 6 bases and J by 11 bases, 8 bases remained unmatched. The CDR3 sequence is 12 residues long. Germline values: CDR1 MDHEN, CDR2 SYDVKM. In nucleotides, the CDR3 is TGTGCCAGCAGCGCAACGACAGGGGCGGCTTTCTTT. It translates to CASSATTGAAFF.

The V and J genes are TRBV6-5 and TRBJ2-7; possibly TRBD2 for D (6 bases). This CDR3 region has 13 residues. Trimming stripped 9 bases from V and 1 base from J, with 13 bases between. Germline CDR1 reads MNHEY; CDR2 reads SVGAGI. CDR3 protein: CASATSLSYEQYF. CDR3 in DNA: TGTGCCAGTGCGACTAGTTTATCCTACGAGCAGTACTTC.

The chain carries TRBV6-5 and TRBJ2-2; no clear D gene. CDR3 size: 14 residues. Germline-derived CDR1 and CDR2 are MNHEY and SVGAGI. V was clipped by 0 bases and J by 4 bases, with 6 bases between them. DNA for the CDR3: TGTGCCAGCAGTTACTCAGGAGTCACCGGGGAGCTGTTTTTT. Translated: CASSYSGVTGELFF.

In DNA form, the CDR3 reads TGTGCCAGCAGCCAAGATTGGCCGGGGACCTCCTACGAGCAGTACTTC. Amino acid sequence: CASSQDWPGTSYEQYF. The chain has TRBV4-2 and TRBJ2-7; either TRBD1 or TRBD2 may fit D (5 bases each). The germline CDR1 and CDR2 sequences are LGHNA and YNFKEQ. V lost 0 bases, J lost 0 bases, and 12 bases lay in between. The CDR3 length is 16 residues.

The DNA of the CDR3 is TGTGCCAGCAGTCCACAAAGCGGGAGAAAGTACAATGAGCAGTTCTTC. Translation: CASSPQSGRKYNEQFF. The gene calls are TRBV27 and TRBJ2-1, with 8 bases fitting TRBD2. The CDR3 length is 16 residues. The J segment lost 4 bases and the V segment lost 5 bases, leaving 10 bases of the junction unmatched. CDR1 is MNHEY and CDR2 is SMNVEV in the germline V gene (reference sequence).

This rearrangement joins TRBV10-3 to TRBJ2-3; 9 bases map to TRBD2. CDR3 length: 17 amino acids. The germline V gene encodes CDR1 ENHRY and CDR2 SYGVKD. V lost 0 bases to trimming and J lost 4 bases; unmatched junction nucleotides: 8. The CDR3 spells CAISESGGGALADTQYF. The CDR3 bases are TGTGCCATCAGTGAGTCTGGCGGGGGGGCTCTCGCAGATACGCAGTATTTT.

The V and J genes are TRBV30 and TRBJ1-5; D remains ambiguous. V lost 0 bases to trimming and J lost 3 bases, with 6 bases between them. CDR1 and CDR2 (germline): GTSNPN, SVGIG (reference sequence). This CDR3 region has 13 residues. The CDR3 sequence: CAWSVGDNQPQHF. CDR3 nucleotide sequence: TGTGCCTGGAGTGTGGGAGACAATCAGCCCCAGCATTTT. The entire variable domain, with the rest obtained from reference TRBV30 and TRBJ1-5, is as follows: SQTIHQWPATLVQPVGSPLSLECTVEGTSNPNLYWYRQAAGRGLQLLFYSVGIGQISSEVPQNLSASRPQDRQFILSSKKLLLSDSGFYLCAWSVGDNQPQHFGDGTRLSIL.

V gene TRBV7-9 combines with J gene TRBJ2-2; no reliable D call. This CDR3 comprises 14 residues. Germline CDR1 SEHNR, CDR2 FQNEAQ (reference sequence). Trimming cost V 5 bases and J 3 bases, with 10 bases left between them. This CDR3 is CASSPGYDTGELFF. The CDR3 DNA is TGTGCCAGCAGCCCTGGTTACGACACCGGGGAGCTGTTTTTT.

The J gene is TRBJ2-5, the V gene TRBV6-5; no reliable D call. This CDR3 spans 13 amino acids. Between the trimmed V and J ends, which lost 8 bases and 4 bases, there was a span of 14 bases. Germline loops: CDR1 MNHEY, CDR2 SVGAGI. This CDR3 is CASGNRLLETQYF. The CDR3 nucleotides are TGTGCCAGCGGTAATCGGCTATTAGAGACCCAGTACTTC.

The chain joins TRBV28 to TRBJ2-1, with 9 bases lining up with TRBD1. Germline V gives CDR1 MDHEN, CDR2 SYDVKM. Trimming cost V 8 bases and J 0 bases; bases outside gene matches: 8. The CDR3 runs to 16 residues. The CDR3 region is CASRDRDLSSYNEQFF. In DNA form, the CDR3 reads TGTGCCAGCCGGGACAGGGATTTGAGCTCCTACAATGAGCAGTTCTTC.

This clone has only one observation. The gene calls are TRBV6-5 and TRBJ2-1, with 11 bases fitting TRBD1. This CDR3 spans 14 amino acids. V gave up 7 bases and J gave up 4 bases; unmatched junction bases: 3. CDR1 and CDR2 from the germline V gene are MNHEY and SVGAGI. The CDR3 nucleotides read TGTGCCAGCAAAGGACAGGGGGCTTACAATGAGCAGTTCTTC. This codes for CASKGQGAYNEQFF.